The table lists the clone carrying this T cell receptor (beta chain) with a few counts. Its antigen is unknown. Germline lookup yields CDR1 LGHNA and CDR2 YNFKEQ. The CDR3 extends over 17 amino acids. With 3 bases clipped from V and 1 base from J, the junction kept 3 bases outside the gene matches. The data originate from a study of human T cells and chemical hapten exposure. Overall study findings and caveats: No change in TCRs above 1 in 1000 frequency was produced by DPC sensitization. Expanded TCRs grouped into significantly more large CDR3 similarity clusters than controls produced.

The authors' processing: The number of TCRs in each sample had a median of approximately 99,000 and spanned roughly 23,224 to 700,000. One entry per CDR3 protein, called by TCRdb with MiXCR from the RACE reads. The V and J calls were not made by the authors but by TCRdb's processing. This table has approximately 370,000 distinct CDR3 sequences, around 5% appearing once. Time point in this sample: pre-sensitization, week 0. Regarding treatment: therapeutic diphenylcyclopropenone sensitization with weekly scalp DPC. Blood sampling occurred before each patch-test application. This chain connects TRBV4-2 to TRBJ2-3; 14 nucleotides agree with TRBD2. The sequenced sample was whole blood, obtained in connection with sensitization to the hapten diphenylcyclopropenone (DPC). The sequence was collected from a woman younger than 30 with alopecia areata. Some clones in this sample may be carry-over from other donors' samples. CDR3 bases: TGTGCCAGCAGCCAGGGGACTAGCGGGGGCCGCACAGATACGCAGTATTTT. Translation gives CASSQGTSGGRTDTQYF.